This T cell receptor (beta chain) appears in the sequencing data of a study of T cells after yellow fever vaccination. Study-wide findings and caveats: Once the booster was given, most primary-vaccination clones reappeared, at about 95% for CD4 and 88% for CD8. Highly abundant clonotypes carried over from the bulk population could end up in FACS-sorted repertoires as contaminants.

The V and J ends lost 5 bases and 2 bases respectively, with 10 bases between them. This CDR3 contains 13 residues. CDR1 SNHLY and CDR2 FYNNEI come from the germline V gene. This clonotype came up a few times. Its antigen is as yet unknown. They built TCR cDNA with 5'RACE template switching, a step that put in a universal primer site and UMIs. TCRdb re-derived calls from the 5' RACE reads in MiXCR, one entry per CDR3 protein. The sample lists roughly 300,000 distinct CDR3 sequences; around 8.1% were seen once. The clonotype originates from a man between 18 and 35 years old who received the YFV17D yellow fever vaccine. The chain joins TRBV2 to TRBJ2-7; perhaps TRBD1 as D (6 bases). The input for sequencing was PBMCs, taken 35 to 50 days after the first yellow fever vaccination. The CDR3 sequence: CASSYRVPYEQYF. The CDR3 bases are TGTGCCAGCAGTTACAGGGTGCCCTACGAGCAGTACTTC.